This T cell receptor (beta chain) was identified in a study of CD8+ T cells in alopecia areata. Study information: Those treated were given oral tofacitinib at 5 to 10 mg twice daily. Study-wide points: Scalp clonality, together with expanded CD8+ clones among the top 100, fell significantly with tofacitinib.

Specified treatment: oral pan-JAK inhibitor, 5-10 mg twice daily. About this clone: Antigen: not known.

Reverse transcribed after extraction, RNA yielded cDNA as the sequencing template. Libraries were prepared by immunoSEQ multiplex PCR; TCRdb keeps only in-frame clonotypes and omits some of them. The table lists around 160,000 clones, about 60% of them singletons. The V gene's germline CDR1 is ENHRY and CDR2 SYGVKD. The CDR3 runs to 12 residues. V lost 0 bases and J 7 bases, leaving 4 bases between the germline ends. The sequences come from CD4+ T cells sorted from blood, collected at week 24, from a patient treated with tofacitinib. The rearrangement joins TRBV10-3 to TRBJ2-1, with D unresolved. The clonotype was recovered from a human donor with alopecia areata. DNA of the CDR3: TGTGCCATCAGTGAGTCAGAGAATGAGCAGTTCTTC. It codes for CAISESENEQFF.